A single sample gave rise to the 13 T cell receptor beta chains below, sequenced in a study of T cells in Graves' hyperthyroidism and ophthalmopathy. There were TCR beta CDR3 regions amplified from RNA transcripts. Researchers ran a first-round RT-PCR on the TCR CDR3 using the HTBI primer set. From the multiplex PCR reads, TCRdb called clonotypes with MiXCR, one entry per CDR3 protein. Seen here are hundreds of thousands of distinct CDR3 sequences, 14% observed once, and the top ten hold 5% to 7%. The sequencing input was blood. The receptors come from a woman aged 25-40 years with Graves' hyperthyroidism that later progressed to Graves' ophthalmopathy.

The chain carries TRBV20-1 and TRBJ1-1; no clear D. The germline V gene has CDR1 DFQATT and CDR2 SNEGSKA (reference sequence). The V gene lost 2 bases and the J gene lost 1 base, with 8 bases spanning the gap. The CDR3 contains 13 residues. The CDR3 nucleotides read TGCAGTGCTAGAACCGGAGAGAACACTGAAGCTTTCTTT. Encoded protein: CSARTGENTEAFF.

This clonotype showed up many times. J is TRBJ2-7 and V is TRBV24-1; perhaps D is TRBD1 or TRBD2 (5 bases each). CDR1 KGHDR and CDR2 SFDVKD come from the germline V gene. Trimming took off 5 bases at V and 0 bases at J, with 16 bases between the two ends. CDR3 length: 16 amino acids. As DNA, the CDR3 is TGTGCCACCAGTGTCCCAGGGACCGCCAGCTCCTACGAGCAGTACTTC. Its protein is CATSVPGTASSYEQYF.

This clonotype was counted many times. The chain links TRBV19 to TRBJ1-1; D call uncertain. This CDR3 comprises 13 residues. Germline V gene data show CDR1 as LNHDA and CDR2 as SQIVND (reference sequence). V dropped 1 base and J dropped 0 bases, with 3 bases sitting between them. For the CDR3, the DNA is TGTGCCAGTAGTATAGGGATGAACACTGAAGCTTTCTTT. It yields the protein CASSIGMNTEAFF.

The V call is TRBV20-1, the J call TRBJ2-7, with 8 nucleotides matching TRBD2. The germline V gene encodes CDR1 DFQATT and CDR2 SNEGSKA (reference sequence). This CDR3 has 16 amino acids. With 1 base clipped from V and 5 bases from J, the junction kept 13 bases outside the gene matches. This chain's CDR3 is CSARVGRAAGAHEQYF. The CDR3 DNA follows: TGCAGTGCTAGAGTGGGGCGTGCAGCGGGAGCCCACGAGCAGTACTTC.

This clonotype was seen repeatedly, ten times or more. The chain carries TRBV2 and TRBJ2-3, with 8 positions matching TRBD2. This CDR3 is 13 amino acids long. Germline assignment: CDR1 SNHLY and CDR2 FYNNEI. Losses at the gene ends were 11 bases for V and 2 bases for J; bases not matched to a gene: 6. In DNA form, the CDR3 reads TGTGCCGTAACTAGCGGCCTCACAGATACGCAGTATTTT. Protein: CAVTSGLTDTQYF.

This clonotype has only a few counts. The chain recombines TRBV7-2 with TRBJ2-3; D ambiguous. CDR1 is SGHTA and CDR2 is FQGNSA in the germline V gene. The CDR3 spans 12 residues. V lost 5 bases and J lost 5, with 8 bases in between. CDR3 loop: CASSQILDTQYF. The CDR3, as DNA: TGTGCCAGCAGCCAAATTTTAGATACGCAGTATTTT. Variable domain in full (rest from reference TRBV7-2 and TRBJ2-3): GAGVSQSPSNKVTEKGKDVELRCDPISGHTALYWYRQSLGQGLEFLIYFQGNSAPDKSGLPSDRFSAERTGGSVSTLTIQRTQQEDSAVYLCASSQILDTQYFGPGTRLTVL.

This clonotype was recorded many times. The rearrangement uses TRBV18 and TRBJ2-7; the D gene is possibly TRBD2 (5 bases). CDR1 and CDR2 from the germline V gene are KGHSH and LQKENI. Trimming pared 3 bases from V and 3 bases from J, leaving 9 bases between. This CDR3 has 13 amino acids. CDR3: CASSPEAIYEQYF. The CDR3 DNA is TGTGCCAGCTCACCGGAGGCCATCTACGAGCAGTACTTC.

This clonotype was detected only a few times. V gene TRBV6-1 combines with J gene TRBJ1-2; 11 nucleotides agree with TRBD1. Germline V gives CDR1 MNHNS, CDR2 SASEGT. Trimming took 6 bases from V and 7 from J; bases not matched to a gene: 7. The CDR3 spans 14 residues. DNA of the CDR3: TGTGCCAGCAGAAGGACAGGGGGCGAAAGTGGCTACACCTTC. This encodes CASRRTGGESGYTF.

This clonotype came up many times. The J gene is TRBJ2-1, the V gene TRBV2; 8 positions match TRBD1. The V segment lost 5 bases and the J segment 1 base; nucleotides outside the gene matches: 4. CDR3 length equals 15 residues. Germline V gives CDR1 SNHLY, CDR2 FYNNEI. The CDR3 nucleotides read TGTGCCAGCAGTACGGACAGGGCATCCTACAATGAGCAGTTCTTC. It yields the protein CASSTDRASYNEQFF. Full variable domain (outside the CDR3, taken from reference TRBV2 and TRBJ2-1): EPEVTQTPSHQVTQMGQEVILRCVPISNHLYFYWYRQILGQKVEFLVSFYNNEISEKSEIFDDQFSVERPDGSNFTLKIRSTKLEDSAMYFCASSTDRASYNEQFFGPGTRLTVL.

The chain employs TRBV12-3 or TRBV12-4 and TRBJ2-1; possible D gene TRBD2, 8 bases. V lost 4 bases and J lost 3, with 19 bases in between. This CDR3 has 17 residues. Here the CDR3 DNA reads TGTGCCAGCAGTTCCGGGGGGGGGACAGACCACTACAATGAGCAGTTCTTC. This translates into CASSSGGGTDHYNEQFF.

This clonotype was observed at least ten times. The rearrangement links TRBV6-1 to TRBJ2-5, with 8 positions matching TRBD1. In germline, CDR1 is MNHNS, CDR2 SASEGT. There are 16 residues in the CDR3. J lost 2 bases, V lost 6 bases, and 11 bases had no gene match. The CDR3 DNA follows: TGTGCCAGCAGGTTACCTTCCGGGACAGGACAAGAGACCCAGTACTTC. Its protein is CASRLPSGTGQETQYF.

The V gene is TRBV4-2, the J gene TRBJ1-3; the D is unclear. Germline V CDR1 and CDR2: LGHNA, YNFKEQ. The length of the CDR3 is 15 residues. V was pared by 0 bases and J by 4 bases, with 10 bases between. CDR3 region: CASSQDRVGGNTIYF. CDR3 in DNA: TGTGCCAGCAGCCAAGATAGGGTAGGGGGAAACACCATATATTTT.

This clonotype was seen many times. The chain couples TRBV5-5 to TRBJ2-5; D not certain. This CDR3 spans 15 amino acids. The germline V gene encodes CDR1 SGHKS and CDR2 YYEKEE (reference sequence). V lost 0 bases and J lost 5, with 14 bases in between. As DNA, the CDR3 is TGTGCCAGCAGCTTGGAGGTCAGCTTAACGGAGACCCAGTACTTC. This translates into CASSLEVSLTETQYF.